This TCR beta chain was found in a study of shared clonotypes between healthy human individuals (dated by TCRdb to 2018 to 2021). Notes on the research overall: The cohort comprised two women and three men aged 18 to 49 years. For each donor, three plates each were used for CD4 naive and CD4 memory, two plates were used for CD8 naive, and one plate was used for CD8 memory. The study deeply sequenced blood TCR repertoires of about 5 healthy adults to estimate repertoire size and the extent of clonotype sharing between individuals. To increase sequencing depth and limit assay-specific biases, TCR repertoire library preparation and sequencing were carried out by different laboratories using diverse techniques. Per donor, leukapheresis produced somewhere between about 0.85 and 8.9 billion PBMCs. The investigation overall reported the following: Rarefaction of sorted-subset datasets indicated incomplete sequencing despite the large sequencing depth. Across several donors, approximately 5% of naive CD4, more than 3% of naive CD8, 2.3% of memory CD4, and 0.3% to 0.45% of memory CD8 clonotypes were shared. Because the study included only a small number of donors, the genetic and exposure-history diversity represented was limited. Pairwise subsampling led to the expectation that sequencing depth would affect the degree of clonotype sharing among donors. Naive subsets generally had larger estimated clonotype richness than memory subsets did. Compared with non-shared clonotypes, the clonotypes found in all four sorted-subset donors had higher generation probabilities. Sampling was restricted to blood, and TCR repertoires in tissues likely differ from the TCR repertoires found in blood.

With respect to this clone: It lacks a known antigen. One base away there is no much larger clone; base qualities are not given.

Using the deep immunoSEQ assay, TCR CDR3 regions were amplified from genomic DNA by multiplex PCR. Genomic DNA extracted from each cell subset was distributed evenly over all wells of several immunoSEQ 96-well plates, and each plate served as one replicate. For sorted subsets, around 200 ng genomic DNA, equal to tens of thousands of T cell genomes, was loaded into each replicate PCR. Purified libraries were quantified with a Qubit 3.0 fluorometer, sized on a Bioanalyzer 2100, and re-quantified with the KAPA Library Quantification kit. Each immunoSEQ 96-well plate was sequenced on its own single-read 150-cycle Illumina NextSeq 550 flow cell. Under the source paper's analysis protocol: The immunoSEQ output contained only junctional sequences without quality scores, so filtering could not match that applied to full-length reads. Sequences were annotated with PyIR, a Python wrapper for IgBLAST v1.9, using IMGT germline references to assign V/J genes and CDR3. Reads with weak V/J assignments (E-value above 1e-6), missing CDR3, stop codons, out-of-frame junctions, or ambiguous translated residues were removed. V3J clonotypes were defined as sequences sharing the same inferred V gene, J gene, and CDR3 amino acid sequence. Percentage overlap between repertoires was computed as shared unique clonotypes divided by the size of the smaller repertoire. Three approaches were used to assess repertoire richness: RTK rarefaction, the Chao1 estimator, and Recon v2.1 estimates of unobserved clonotypes. Generation probabilities were computed with OLGA for all TCRbeta clonotypes obtained by the gDNA method from a few donors. TCRdb's version of the immuneACCESS table is confined to in-frame rearrangements and falls short of the full clone set. An unresolved V gene accounts for under half of the shortfall where checked; the remainder is of unknown origin. From that table come the V and J calls and clone size; the DNA was used to work out D and trimming. Here the sample has 1.5 million to 1.9 million clones; 95% to 99% occur a single time. The ten largest clones add up to roughly 0.45% of the sample.

Donors were healthy HIV-negative adults with no recently reported acute infections or vaccinations. Every donor was a Caucasian adult residing in Nashville, Tennessee, USA. CD4+ T cells were enriched by magnetic negative selection; naive cells were then positively selected on CD45RA, and the negative fraction formed the memory subset. Blood was collected by leukapheresis, and PBMCs were isolated by Ficoll-Histopaque density gradient centrifugation and then cryopreserved in liquid nitrogen vapor phase. Analytical flow cytometry was used to check the purity and quantity of each magnetically sorted T cell population. Each sorted fraction had its genomic DNA isolated and then quantified by UV absorbance on a Nanodrop 2000c. From cysteine to phenylalanine, the CDR3 is 14 amino acids long. The sequence is cut down to CDR3 DNA, 42 bases in frame from base 1. CDR1 and CDR2 are read off the germline V gene as KGHSH and LQKENI. V gives up 3 bases and J gives up 6 bases, and the segment between their germline ends measures 15 bases.

This receptor was obtained from a man aged 30 to 39 in good health. Specimen: naive CD4+ T cells sorted from blood. The label giving this sample's cell subset or site can be read as: CD45RA+ positively selected. Here the chain combines TRBV18 and TRBJ2-7; D gene: possibly TRBD1, on 5 matching bases. The base sequence is TGTGCCAGCTCACCGCTAGACAGACTGGGCGAGCAGTACTTC. Its coded protein is CASSPLDRLGEQYF.